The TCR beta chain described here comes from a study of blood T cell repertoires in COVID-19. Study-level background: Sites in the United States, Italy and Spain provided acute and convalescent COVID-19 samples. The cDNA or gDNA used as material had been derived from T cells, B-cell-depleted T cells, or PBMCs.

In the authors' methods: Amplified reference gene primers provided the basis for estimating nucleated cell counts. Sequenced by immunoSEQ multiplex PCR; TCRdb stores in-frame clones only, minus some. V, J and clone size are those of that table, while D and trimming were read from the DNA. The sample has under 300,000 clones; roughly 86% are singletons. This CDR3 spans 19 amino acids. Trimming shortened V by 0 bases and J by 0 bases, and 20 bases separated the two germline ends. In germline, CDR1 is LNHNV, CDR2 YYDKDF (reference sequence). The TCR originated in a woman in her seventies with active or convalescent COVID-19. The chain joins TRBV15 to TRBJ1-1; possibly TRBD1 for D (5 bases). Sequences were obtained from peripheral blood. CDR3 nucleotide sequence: TGTGCCACCAGCAGAGATTTGATCGGGGGTTCGGGAATGAACACTGAAGCTTTCTTT. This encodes CATSRDLIGGSGMNTEAFF.